Presented here are 26 T cell receptor beta chains from one specimen sequenced in a study of T cell responses to AZD1222 COVID-19 vaccine. The protocol was immunoSEQ multiplex PCR, while the TCRdb copy is restricted to in-frame clones and leaves out a portion. The top ten clones hold approximately 20% of a sample with about 45,000 clones, approximately 88% of them seen once. The sequencing here drew on peripheral blood, taken 28 days after the second AZD1222 dose. The receptors derive from an adult who received the AZD1222 COVID-19 vaccine.

The chain is built from TRBV14 and TRBJ1-6; D gene uncertain. CDR1 is SGHDN, CDR2 FVKESK, per germline. This CDR3 has 16 residues. The V gene lost 0 bases and the J gene lost 5 bases, with 11 bases spanning the gap. In DNA form, the CDR3 reads TGTGCCAGCAGCCAAGAAGTAGGCTTTCATAATTCACCCCTCCACTTT. Amino acids: CASSQEVGFHNSPLHF. The full variable domain, rest sourced from reference TRBV14 and TRBJ1-6, is EAGVTQFPSHSVIEKGQTVTLRCDPISGHDNLYWYRRVMGKEIKFLLHFVKESKQDESGMPNNRFLAERTGGTYSTLKVQPAELEDSGVYFCASSQEVGFHNSPLHFGNGTRLTVT.

The rearrangement joins TRBV5-6 to TRBJ2-1, with D possibly being TRBD2 (6 bases). CDR1 and CDR2 (germline): SGHDT, YYEEEE. The CDR3 has 13 amino acids. Trimming left V 5 bases short and J 7 bases short, with 13 bases between. The CDR3 spells CASRMAGFNEQFF. As DNA, the CDR3 is TGTGCCAGCAGAATGGCGGGGTTTAATGAGCAGTTCTTC.

The rearrangement links TRBV5-6 to TRBJ2-1; 8 nucleotides match TRBD1. Germline V CDR1 and CDR2: SGHDT, YYEEEE. J gave up 5 bases and V 4 bases, and 2 bases lay outside the gene matches. This CDR3 is 13 amino acids long. The CDR3 DNA is TGTGCCAGCAGCCGGACAGGGCACAATGAGCAGTTCTTC. This codes for CASSRTGHNEQFF.

This CDR3 reads CASSSTQAGGYTF. CDR3 DNA sequence: TGTGCCAGCAGCTCCACCCAGGCGGGTGGCTACACCTTC. This chain joins TRBV7-3 and TRBJ1-2; unclear D gene. Germline V gives CDR1 SGHTA, CDR2 FQGTGA. The CDR3 consists of 13 residues. V was trimmed by 4 bases and J by 7 bases, leaving 13 bases between them.

The J gene is TRBJ2-7, the V gene TRBV6-5; D is tentatively TRBD1 or TRBD2 (5 bases each). The CDR3 is 15 amino acids. The germline V gene has CDR1 MNHEY and CDR2 SVGAGI. V was shortened by 0 bases and J by 2 bases, with 11 bases between the two germline ends. CDR3 in amino acids: CASSYSRAGTYEQYF. The CDR3 DNA reads as TGTGCCAGCAGTTACTCGAGGGCAGGGACCTACGAGCAGTACTTC.

V and J are TRBV29-1 and TRBJ1-6, with TRBD1 matching over 7 bases. Germline CDR1 is SQVTM and CDR2 is ANQGSEA. This CDR3 has 14 residues. The V segment lost 6 bases and the J segment 6 bases; nucleotides outside the gene matches: 8. The CDR3 region is CSVLTGVGNSPLHF. DNA for the CDR3: TGCAGCGTCCTCACAGGGGTGGGTAATTCACCCCTCCACTTT. The whole variable domain, filled in from reference TRBV29-1 and TRBJ1-6, reads SAVISQKPSRDICQRGTSLTIQCQVDSQVTMMFWYRQQPGQSLTLIATANQGSEATYESGFVIDKFPISRPNLTFSTLTVSNMSPEDSSIYLCSVLTGVGNSPLHFGNGTRLTVT.

The rearrangement joins TRBV15 to TRBJ2-3, with 9 bases fitting TRBD1. The CDR3 runs to 12 residues. Germline values: CDR1 LNHNV, CDR2 YYDKDF (reference sequence). V was clipped by 8 bases and J by 5 bases; unmatched bases: 2. The CDR3 loop is CATADRGDTQYF. For the CDR3, the DNA is TGTGCCACCGCGGACAGGGGAGATACGCAGTATTTT.

This clone appeared once. The V call is TRBV11-2, the J call TRBJ1-1; possibly TRBD1 for D (6 bases). This CDR3 comprises 13 residues. Germline-derived CDR1 and CDR2 are SGHAT and FQNNGV. Trimming shortened V by 5 bases and J by 4 bases, and 11 bases separated the two germline ends. The chain's CDR3 is CASSIQGSTEAFF. As DNA, the CDR3 is TGTGCCAGCAGCATACAGGGAAGCACTGAAGCTTTCTTT.

CDR3: CASSAAGGRMNTEAFF. The CDR3 bases are TGCGCCAGCAGCGCCGCCGGGGGGCGCATGAACACTGAAGCTTTCTTT. This chain uses TRBV5-1 with TRBJ1-1; TRBD1 might be the D (6 bases). The CDR3 is made up of 16 amino acids. Trimming left V 4 bases short and J 0 bases short, with 16 bases between. Germline V lookup: CDR1 SGHRS, CDR2 YFSETQ.

A note on this clone: Other DNA sequences within the sample encode an identical CDR3. This chain connects TRBV3-1 (or the pseudogene TRBV3-2) to TRBJ1-1, with 7 bases matching TRBD1. Germline loops: CDR1 LGHDT, CDR2 YNNKEL (reference sequence). The CDR3 spans 14 residues. After removal of 4 bases from V and 2 bases from J, the junction contained 4 bases not matched to a gene. The CDR3: CASSPRTGNTEAFF. The CDR3 DNA is TGTGCCAGCAGCCCGCGGACAGGCAACACTGAAGCTTTCTTT.

V gene TRBV9 combines with J gene TRBJ1-2; 11 nucleotides agree with TRBD1. V dropped 1 base and J dropped 8; count of bases not matched to a gene: 7. The CDR3 covers 15 residues. Germline assignment: CDR1 SGDLS and CDR2 YYNGEE. The DNA for the CDR3 is TGTGCCAGCAGCGTACAGGACAGGGGGCCTGTAGGCTACACCTTC. Its protein product is CASSVQDRGPVGYTF.

This chain joins TRBV6-5 and TRBJ1-2; D uncertain. The CDR3 sequence is 12 residues long. V was trimmed by 4 bases and J by 3 bases, leaving 6 bases between them. Germline V lookup: CDR1 MNHEY, CDR2 SVGAGI. CDR3 protein: CASSSGYYGYTF. DNA of the CDR3: TGTGCCAGCAGTTCCGGGTACTATGGCTACACCTTC.

This CDR3 reads CASSPGRGRNQPQHF. In DNA form, the CDR3 reads TGTGCCAGCTCACCAGGAAGGGGACGCAATCAGCCCCAGCATTTT. The J gene is TRBJ1-5, the V gene TRBV18; possible D gene TRBD1, 5 bases. This CDR3 comprises 15 residues. From germline, CDR1 is KGHSH and CDR2 LQKENI. The V end was cut by 2 bases, the J end by 2 bases, with 10 bases between.

The rearrangement uses TRBV3-1 (or the pseudogene TRBV3-2) and TRBJ2-5; D call uncertain. V lost 2 bases, J lost 5 bases, and 3 bases lay in between. This CDR3 is built from 11 residues. Germline lookup yields CDR1 LGHDT and CDR2 YNNKEL (reference sequence). CDR3 coding DNA: TGTGCCAGCAGCCAAATGGAGACCCAGTACTTC. Translated: CASSQMETQYF.

This chain uses TRBV11-1 with TRBJ2-1; 9 bases fit TRBD1. Germline V CDR1 and CDR2: SGHAT, FQDESV (reference sequence). There are 15 residues in the CDR3. V lost 3 bases and J lost 4; bases outside the gene matches: 4. The CDR3 loop reads CASSFSTGGYNEQFF. The CDR3 DNA follows: TGTGCCAGCAGCTTCTCGACAGGGGGGTACAATGAGCAGTTCTTC.

In this sample, this clone turned up once. The gene calls are TRBV10-3 and TRBJ2-5; TRBD2 matches at 12 bases. CDR3 size: 14 residues. Germline trimming cut 6 bases from V and 5 bases from J; bases unmatched to any gene: 4. Germline V gene data show CDR1 as ENHRY and CDR2 as SYGVKD. The CDR3 DNA reads TGTGCCATCAGGACTAGCGGGGGTACGGAGACCCAGTACTTC. Translation: CAIRTSGGTETQYF.

The genes are TRBV2 and TRBJ1-1; D is unresolved. The CDR3 is 13 residues long. Germline CDR1 SNHLY, CDR2 FYNNEI. Deletions cut 6 bases from V and 0 bases from J, with 8 bases between. The CDR3 spells CASSLSMNTEAFF. CDR3 in DNA: TGTGCCAGCAGCTTGAGCATGAACACTGAAGCTTTCTTT.

This chain uses TRBV14 with TRBJ1-2; D remains ambiguous. V lost 2 bases and J 3 bases, leaving 13 bases between the germline ends. CDR1 and CDR2 (germline): SGHDN, FVKESK. The CDR3 covers 15 residues. CDR3 loop: CASSQFVGVDYGYTF. CDR3 nucleotide sequence: TGTGCCAGCAGCCAATTCGTTGGGGTTGACTATGGCTACACCTTC.

J is TRBJ2-2 and V is TRBV9; D is undetermined. The CDR3 runs to 11 residues. Deletions cut 3 bases from V and 7 bases from J, with 4 bases between. The germline V gene encodes CDR1 SGDLS and CDR2 YYNGEE. The CDR3 DNA reads as TGTGCCAGCAGCGAGGGCGGGGAGCTGTTTTTT. It encodes CASSEGGELFF.

This clone has a handful of counts. The chain carries TRBV6-4 and TRBJ2-7; 8 bases are a match to TRBD1. The V gene's germline CDR1 is MRHNA and CDR2 SNTAGT. The J segment lost 3 bases and the V segment lost 6 bases, leaving 4 bases of the junction unmatched. The CDR3 length is 13 residues. The CDR3 nucleotides read TGTGCCAGCAGCCGCGGACAGGGCTACGAGCAGTACTTC. Its protein is CASSRGQGYEQYF.

This clone was observed a single time. In DNA form, the CDR3 reads TGTGCCAGCAGCTTAACGGGACAGAAAACCTACAATGAGCAGTTCTTC. This sequence encodes CASSLTGQKTYNEQFF. The chain carries TRBV7-3 and TRBJ2-1; 7 bases align to TRBD1. The junction had 4 bases not matched to a gene; V was cut back by 0 bases and J by 2 bases. The CDR3 runs 16 residues. Per the germline V gene, CDR1 is SGHTA and CDR2 is FQGTGA.

A few counts support this clone. This chain connects TRBV7-9 to TRBJ1-4; D possibly corresponds to TRBD1 (5 bases). The V end was cut by 5 bases, the J end by 5 bases, with 15 bases between. The CDR3 contains 15 residues. Germline CDR1 is SEHNR and CDR2 is FQNEAQ (reference sequence). CDR3 in amino acids: CASSPPGRGNEKLFF. CDR3 sequence (DNA): TGTGCCAGCAGCCCCCCGGGGAGGGGAAATGAAAAACTGTTTTTT.

J is TRBJ1-4 and V is TRBV19; D uncertain. The CDR3 is made up of 15 amino acids. CDR1 is LNHDA and CDR2 is SQIVND in the germline V gene (reference sequence). The germline V and J ends were trimmed by 5 bases and 2 bases, with 12 bases remaining between them. As DNA, the CDR3 is TGTGCCAGTAGTCCCTCCAGGCTGACTAATGAAAAACTGTTTTTT. Protein product: CASSPSRLTNEKLFF.

This clone showed up just a few times. Other DNA sequences in the same sample also yield this CDR3. The rearrangement links TRBV27 to TRBJ2-5; possibly TRBD1 for D (5 bases). V lost 2 bases and J 1 base, leaving 8 bases between the germline ends. There are 14 residues in the CDR3. Germline V gives CDR1 MNHEY, CDR2 SMNVEV (reference sequence). CDR3 loop: CASSLRGFQETQYF. The CDR3 DNA reads TGTGCCAGCAGTTTAAGGGGTTTCCAAGAGACCCAGTACTTC.

The sample holds one count of this clone. The chain recombines TRBV12-3 or TRBV12-4 with TRBJ1-1; D ambiguous. The ends were cut back, 3 bases at V and 5 bases at J, with 10 bases in the middle. The CDR3 is 13 residues long. This chain's CDR3 is CASSLWVRTEAFF. CDR3 coding DNA: TGTGCCAGCAGTTTGTGGGTAAGGACTGAAGCTTTCTTT.

The chain couples TRBV27 to TRBJ1-6; D might be TRBD1 (5 bases). The V and J ends lost 1 base and 3 bases respectively, with 13 bases between them. Germline V gene data show CDR1 as MNHEY and CDR2 as SMNVEV (reference sequence). The CDR3 runs to 17 residues. As DNA, the CDR3 is TGTGCCAGCAGTTTATTGGGGCGGTCCGGCTATAATTCACCCCTCCACTTT. It specifies CASSLLGRSGYNSPLHF.